The 30 T cell receptor beta chains in this list originate from one sample, sequenced in a study of control samples from healthy donors and cancer patients. Assay used: immunoSEQ multiplex PCR; TCRdb lists only in-frame clones, some missing. This sample's table has fewer than 200,000 clones. The material sequenced was blood. The receptor set was obtained from a woman between 25 and 40 years old in good health.

The genes are TRBV7-9 and TRBJ1-1, with TRBD1 matching 7 bases. The V gene's germline CDR1 is SEHNR and CDR2 FQNEAQ (reference sequence). The CDR3 spans 14 residues. With 5 bases clipped from V and 1 base from J, the junction kept 4 bases outside the gene matches. For the CDR3, the DNA is TGTGCCAGCAGCCACACAGGGGAGAACACTGAAGCTTTCTTT. Its translation: CASSHTGENTEAFF.

This chain's CDR3 is CASSLIIRTEAFF. The CDR3 region has the DNA TGTGCCAGCAGTTTAATCATCCGGACTGAAGCTTTCTTT. This chain connects TRBV12-3 or TRBV12-4 to TRBJ1-1; D remains ambiguous. The CDR3 is made up of 13 amino acids. V gave up 2 bases and J gave up 5 bases, with 9 bases separating them.

The chain recombines TRBV5-1 with TRBJ1-4; no clear D gene. Germline lookup yields CDR1 SGHRS and CDR2 YFSETQ. Between the trimmed V and J ends, which lost 0 bases and 0 bases, there was a span of 9 bases. The CDR3 spans 16 residues. CDR3 coding DNA: TGCGCCAGCAGCTTGGCATCCGGGACAACTAATGAAAAACTGTTTTTT. It specifies CASSLASGTTNEKLFF. The full variable domain, rest sourced from reference TRBV5-1 and TRBJ1-4, is KAGVTQTPRYLIKTRGQQVTLSCSPISGHRSVSWYQQTPGQGLQFLFEYFSETQRNKGNFPGRFSGRQFSNSRSEMNVSTLELGDSALYLCASSLASGTTNEKLFFGSGTQLSVL.

J is TRBJ2-2 and V is TRBV11-3; D remains ambiguous. This CDR3 contains 13 residues. The germline V and J ends were trimmed by 1 base and 5 bases, with 5 bases remaining between them. Germline-derived CDR1 and CDR2 are SGHNT and YENEEA. The CDR3 reads CASSLGQTGELFF. In DNA, the CDR3 is TGTGCCAGCAGCTTAGGTCAAACCGGGGAGCTGTTTTTT.

V usage is TRBV4-1 and J usage is TRBJ1-1; 7 bases fit TRBD1. This CDR3 is 14 amino acids long. V gave up 5 bases and J gave up 1 base; unmatched junction bases: 4. CDR1 is MGHRA and CDR2 is YSYEKL in the germline V gene. The chain's CDR3 is CASSTRTGNTEAFF. The CDR3, as DNA: TGCGCCAGCAGCACCCGGACAGGGAACACTGAAGCTTTCTTT.

Worth noting for this clone: This same CDR3 is encoded by further DNA sequences in the sample. The CDR3 spells CASSLGLNYGYTF. For the CDR3, the DNA is TGTGCCAGCAGTTTGGGGCTTAACTATGGCTACACCTTC. The chain joins TRBV27 to TRBJ1-2; a weak D match, TRBD1 (5 bases). The CDR3 totals 13 residues. Between the trimmed V and J ends, which lost 3 bases and 1 base, there was a span of 6 bases. Germline assignment: CDR1 MNHEY and CDR2 SMNVEV (reference sequence).

The chain carries TRBV2 and TRBJ1-2; D may be TRBD1 (5 bases). The ends were cut back, 10 bases at V and 4 bases at J, with 10 bases in the middle. Germline loops: CDR1 SNHLY, CDR2 FYNNEI. CDR3 length: 11 amino acids. CDR3 sequence reads: CAIQGGYGYTF. Here the CDR3 DNA reads TGTGCCATCCAGGGAGGCTATGGCTACACCTTC.

Details on this clone: The same CDR3 also results from other DNA sequences found in this sample. V gene TRBV2 combines with J gene TRBJ2-3; weak D call: TRBD1 (6 bases). V was trimmed by 0 bases and J by 6 bases, leaving 10 bases between them. Germline assignment: CDR1 SNHLY and CDR2 FYNNEI. This CDR3 contains 14 residues. The CDR3, as DNA: TGTGCCAGCAGTGAAGCGCTTCAGGGGGATACGCAGTATTTT. It translates to CASSEALQGDTQYF.

The rearrangement joins TRBV7-2 to TRBJ2-3; 7 bases match TRBD1. CDR3 size: 18 residues. The germline gives CDR1 SGHTA, CDR2 FQGNSA. Losses at the gene ends were 3 bases for V and 2 bases for J; bases not matched to a gene: 14. CDR3 protein: CASSFRDSLLVTTDTQYF. CDR3 DNA sequence: TGTGCCAGCAGCTTCCGGGACAGTCTACTGGTTACCACAGATACGCAGTATTTT.

This chain links TRBV3-1 (or the pseudogene TRBV3-2) with TRBJ1-5, with 9 bases fitting TRBD1. Trimming at V came to 4 bases and at J to 7 bases, leaving 2 bases not matched to a gene. Germline V lookup: CDR1 LGHDT, CDR2 YNNKEL (reference sequence). The CDR3 length is 13 residues. CDR3 DNA sequence: TGTGCCAGCAGCCGACAGGGGGGACAGCCCCAGCATTTT. This sequence encodes CASSRQGGQPQHF.

This chain joins TRBV3-1 (or the pseudogene TRBV3-2) and TRBJ1-2; D uncertain. Germline V CDR1 and CDR2: LGHDT, YNNKEL (reference sequence). V was shortened by 3 bases and J by 8 bases, with 7 bases between the two germline ends. The CDR3 is 11 amino acids. The CDR3 protein is CASSHGTGYTF. The CDR3 coding sequence is TGTGCCAGCAGCCACGGCACCGGCTACACCTTC.

The chain recombines TRBV5-1 with TRBJ1-1, with 7 nucleotides matching TRBD1. The V segment lost 3 bases and the J segment 2 bases; nucleotides outside the gene matches: 7. This CDR3 has 15 residues. In germline, CDR1 is SGHRS, CDR2 YFSETQ. The CDR3 region has the DNA TGCGCCAGCAGCTCGGGACAGCCGGGAAACACTGAAGCTTTCTTT. Its protein product is CASSSGQPGNTEAFF.

The chain couples TRBV5-1 to TRBJ2-7, with 11 bases fitting TRBD1. CDR3 length: 14 amino acids. Germline V gene sequence: CDR1 SGHRS, CDR2 YFSETQ. V gave up 5 bases and J gave up 5 bases; unmatched junction bases: 6. The CDR3 is CASRSGQGANEQYF. CDR3 bases: TGCGCCAGCAGGTCCGGACAGGGGGCCAACGAGCAGTACTTC.

The chain links TRBV24-1 to TRBJ2-2, with TRBD1 identical over 8 bases. V lost 7 bases, J lost 4 bases, and 4 bases stayed unmatched. There are 14 residues in the CDR3. Germline-derived CDR1 and CDR2 are KGHDR and SFDVKD. The CDR3 sequence is CATRGQGSTGELFF. CDR3 coding DNA: TGTGCCACCAGAGGACAGGGATCCACCGGGGAGCTGTTTTTT.

The chain combines TRBV4-1 with TRBJ1-1; tentatively, D is TRBD1 (5 bases). This CDR3 region has 14 residues. Germline-derived CDR1 and CDR2 are MGHRA and YSYEKL. Trimming shortened V by 8 bases and J by 4 bases, and 17 bases separated the two germline ends. CDR3 protein: CASRQTLVGTEAFF. In DNA form, the CDR3 reads TGCGCCAGCCGACAGACTCTAGTCGGCACTGAAGCTTTCTTT.

V is TRBV24-1 and J is TRBJ1-2; 8 positions match TRBD1. There are 13 residues in the CDR3. V dropped 9 bases and J dropped 4; count of bases not matched to a gene: 6. Looked up from germline, CDR1 is KGHDR and CDR2 is SFDVKD. CDR3 region: CATWQGAFYGYTF. In DNA, the CDR3 is TGTGCCACCTGGCAGGGGGCCTTCTATGGCTACACCTTC.

The chain uses TRBV14 and TRBJ1-5; D is unclear. Trimming left V 0 bases short and J 11 bases short, with 11 bases between. CDR3 length equals 13 residues. Per the germline V gene, CDR1 is SGHDN and CDR2 is FVKESK. The CDR3 is CASSQDSRGTQHF. The CDR3, as DNA: TGTGCCAGCAGCCAAGATTCTAGAGGGACCCAGCATTTT.

The chain couples TRBV7-2 to TRBJ2-1, with D possibly matching TRBD2 (5 bases). Per the germline V gene, CDR1 is SGHTA and CDR2 is FQGNSA. CDR3 length: 16 residues. V shed 5 bases and J shed 3 bases, with 17 bases lying between them. The CDR3 DNA follows: TGTGCCAGCAGCGCGGACTCCCCGTTAGTCTACAATGAGCAGTTCTTC. Translated, it gives CASSADSPLVYNEQFF.

The chain carries TRBV28 and TRBJ1-1; no clear D gene. CDR1 MDHEN and CDR2 SYDVKM come from the germline V gene. Trimming cost V 6 bases and J 6 bases, with 8 bases left between them. CDR3 size: 11 residues. CDR3 DNA: TGTGCCAGCAGCGTAACCTCTGAAGCTTTCTTT. It translates to CASSVTSEAFF.

This rearrangement joins TRBV2 to TRBJ2-1; no reliable D call. CDR1 SNHLY and CDR2 FYNNEI come from the germline V gene. The V end lost 3 bases, the J end lost 13 bases, and 10 bases lay between the germline ends. The CDR3 sequence is 11 residues long. CDR3 in amino acids: CASSDVETQFF. The CDR3 region has the DNA TGTGCCAGCAGTGATGTAGAAACACAGTTCTTC.

The chain combines TRBV5-1 with TRBJ1-1; D may be TRBD1 (6 bases). The CDR3 is 15 residues long. Trimming removed 8 bases from V and 4 bases from J, with 21 bases in between. From germline, CDR1 is SGHRS and CDR2 YFSETQ. The CDR3 sequence: CASQGRVESRTEAFF. CDR3 DNA: TGCGCCAGTCAGGGGAGGGTGGAGAGTCGCACTGAAGCTTTCTTT.

The genes are TRBV12-3 or TRBV12-4 and TRBJ2-5; D unclear. This CDR3 spans 13 amino acids. V was pared by 5 bases and J by 9 bases, with 16 bases between. The CDR3 coding sequence is TGTGCCAGCAGTCCCATTGGCCTCAGGTCCCAGTACTTC. Translated, it gives CASSPIGLRSQYF.

The chain has TRBV28 and TRBJ1-1, with D perhaps TRBD1 (5 bases). This CDR3 has 14 residues. Germline V gene lookup returns CDR1 MDHEN and CDR2 SYDVKM. Trimming removed 7 bases at V and 0 bases at J, with 12 bases between. CDR3 DNA: TGTGCCAGCAATGATTTGGGACTGAACACTGAAGCTTTCTTT. Its protein product is CASNDLGLNTEAFF.

The rearrangement links TRBV7-2 to TRBJ1-6; possibly TRBD1 for D (6 bases). The V end lost 5 bases, the J end lost 11 bases, and 19 bases lay between the germline ends. Germline lookup yields CDR1 SGHTA and CDR2 FQGNSA. The CDR3 is 15 residues long. CDR3 region: CASSETGFNYTPLHF. The CDR3 bases are TGTGCCAGCAGCGAAACAGGGTTTAATTATACACCCCTCCACTTT.

The V call is TRBV2, the J call TRBJ1-5; D gene uncertain. Germline V gene lookup returns CDR1 SNHLY and CDR2 FYNNEI. CDR3 size: 14 residues. Between the trimmed V and J ends, which lost 3 bases and 4 bases, there was a span of 10 bases. The CDR3 protein is CASSDFASNQPQHF. The DNA for the CDR3 is TGTGCCAGCAGTGATTTCGCGAGTAATCAGCCCCAGCATTTT.

This chain connects TRBV11-3 to TRBJ2-1; 9 positions agree with TRBD2. J was trimmed by 0 bases and V by 5 bases; bases with no gene match: 17. Germline CDR1 is SGHNT and CDR2 is YENEEA. The CDR3 length is 20 residues. The CDR3 DNA follows: TGTGCCAGCAGCCATAGGGGTGGCGGGGGGGCTGTCAGCTCCTACAATGAGCAGTTCTTC. Protein sequence: CASSHRGGGGAVSSYNEQFF.

V is TRBV28 and J is TRBJ2-7; D is perhaps TRBD2 (5 bases). There are 14 residues in the CDR3. The germline V gene encodes CDR1 MDHEN and CDR2 SYDVKM. Deletions cut 5 bases from V and 7 bases from J, with 18 bases between. The CDR3 sequence is CASSENGVTEEQYF. The CDR3 nucleotides read TGTGCCAGCAGTGAGAACGGGGTGACGGAGGAGCAGTACTTC.

The chain combines TRBV7-2 with TRBJ2-3; the D is unclear. The CDR3 sequence is 14 residues long. With 8 bases removed from V and 1 base from J, the gap between germline ends came to 13 bases. Germline CDR1 SGHTA, CDR2 FQGNSA. CDR3 bases: TGTGCCAGCCGGCTTATGAGTCGCACAGATACGCAGTATTTT. Protein: CASRLMSRTDTQYF.

The chain links TRBV5-6 to TRBJ2-1; TRBD1 matches 9 bases. Germline V gives CDR1 SGHDT, CDR2 YYEEEE. The CDR3 sequence is 15 residues long. V was clipped by 5 bases and J by 3 bases; unmatched bases: 6. CDR3 coding DNA: TGTGCCAGCAGTAGGCCGGGACAGGGCTACAATGAGCAGTTCTTC. This codes for CASSRPGQGYNEQFF.

This chain connects TRBV7-9 to TRBJ1-6; D gene uncertain. Germline CDR1 reads SEHNR; CDR2 reads FQNEAQ (reference sequence). V lost 4 bases to trimming and J lost 6 bases, with 13 bases between them. This CDR3 contains 15 residues. This chain's CDR3 is CASSYTTISNSPLHF. As DNA, the CDR3 is TGTGCCAGCAGCTATACCACGATTAGTAATTCACCCCTCCACTTT.